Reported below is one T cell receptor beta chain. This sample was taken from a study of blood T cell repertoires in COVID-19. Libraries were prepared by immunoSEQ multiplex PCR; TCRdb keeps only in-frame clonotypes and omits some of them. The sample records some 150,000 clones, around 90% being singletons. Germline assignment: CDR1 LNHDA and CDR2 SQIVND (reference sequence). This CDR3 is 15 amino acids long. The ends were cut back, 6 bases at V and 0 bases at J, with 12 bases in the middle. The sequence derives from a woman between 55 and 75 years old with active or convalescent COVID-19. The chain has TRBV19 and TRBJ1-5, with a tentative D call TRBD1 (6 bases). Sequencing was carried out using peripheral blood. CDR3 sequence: CASSWGHLSNQPQHF. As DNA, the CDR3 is TGTGCCAGTAGCTGGGGACACCTTAGCAATCAGCCCCAGCATTTT.